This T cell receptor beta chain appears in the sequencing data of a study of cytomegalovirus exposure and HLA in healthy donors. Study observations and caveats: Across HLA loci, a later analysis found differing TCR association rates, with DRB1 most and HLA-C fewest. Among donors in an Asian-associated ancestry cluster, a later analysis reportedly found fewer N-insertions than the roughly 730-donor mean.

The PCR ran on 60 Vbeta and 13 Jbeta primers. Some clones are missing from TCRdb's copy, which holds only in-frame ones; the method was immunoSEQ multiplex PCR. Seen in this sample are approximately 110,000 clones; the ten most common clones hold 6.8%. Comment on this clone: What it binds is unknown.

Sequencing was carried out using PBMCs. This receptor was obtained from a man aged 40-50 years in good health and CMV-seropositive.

CDR3 protein: CASSKQGLGNEQYF. CDR3 sequence (DNA): TGTGCCAGTAGCAAACAGGGGTTGGGAAACGAGCAGTACTTC. The chain is built from TRBV19 and TRBJ2-7; 7 bases map to TRBD1. The CDR3 runs to 14 residues. CDR1 and CDR2 (germline): LNHDA, SQIVND (reference sequence). V lost 6 bases, J lost 5 bases, and 10 bases stayed unmatched.